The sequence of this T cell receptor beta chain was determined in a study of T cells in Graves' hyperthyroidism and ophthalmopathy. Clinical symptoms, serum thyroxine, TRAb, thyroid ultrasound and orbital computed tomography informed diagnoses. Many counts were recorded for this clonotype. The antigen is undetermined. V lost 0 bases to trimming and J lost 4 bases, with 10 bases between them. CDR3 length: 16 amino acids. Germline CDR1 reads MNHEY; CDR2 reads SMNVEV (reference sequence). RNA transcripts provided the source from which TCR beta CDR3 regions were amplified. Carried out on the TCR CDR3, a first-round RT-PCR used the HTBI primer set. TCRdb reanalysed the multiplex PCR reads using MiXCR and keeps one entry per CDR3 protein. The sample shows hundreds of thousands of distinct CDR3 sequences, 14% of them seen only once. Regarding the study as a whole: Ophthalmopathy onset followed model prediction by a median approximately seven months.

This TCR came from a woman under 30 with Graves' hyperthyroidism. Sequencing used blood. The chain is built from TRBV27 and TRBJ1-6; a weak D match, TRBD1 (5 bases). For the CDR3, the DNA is TGTGCCAGCAGTTTATCGAGACAGAATTATAATTCACCCCTCCACTTT. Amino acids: CASSLSRQNYNSPLHF.